This TCR beta chain was found in a study of cytomegalovirus exposure and HLA in healthy donors. The overall study: Early released data had around 88 million unique TCRs, all coming from HLA-typed donors. Findings and caveats of the study: Other equally common chains were less clonally expanded than HLA-associated TCR beta chains, a later analysis showed. Later analysis placed DRB1 highest and HLA-C lowest in TCR association rates, which differed by HLA locus. The majority of TCR sequences were rare, yet some public TCRs appeared in many donors.

A multiplex PCR was run with 60 Vbeta primers and 13 Jbeta primers. Clones were read by immunoSEQ multiplex PCR, and TCRdb kept only the in-frame ones, dropping some. This table holds roughly 130,000 clones, about four fifths found once. Points on this clone: Its antigen is not identified.

Germline V CDR1 and CDR2: SQVTM, ANQGSEA. The CDR3 loop spans 14 amino acids. V gave up 7 bases and J gave up 2 bases, with 16 bases separating them. The sequencing sample was made of PBMCs. The source of this sequence is a man aged 25-45 years in good health and CMV-seronegative. The genes are TRBV29-1 and TRBJ2-3, with D maybe TRBD1 (6 bases). The CDR3 bases are TGCAGCGCGAATACAGGGTCACCCACAGATACGCAGTATTTT. It specifies CSANTGSPTDTQYF.